Presented here are 21 T cell receptor beta chains from one specimen sequenced in a study of blood T cell repertoires in COVID-19. Sequencing was performed with immunoSEQ multiplex PCR; in TCRdb, only in-frame clones are kept and a portion is missing. The table has 350,000 or so clones, about 90% seen once. The sequenced sample consisted of peripheral blood. The source is a woman younger than 45 with COVID-19, enrolled during active disease.

This chain links TRBV9 with TRBJ2-1; TRBD2 might be the D (5 bases). Trimming shortened V by 7 bases and J by 9 bases, and 11 bases separated the two germline ends. This CDR3 region has 11 residues. Germline V gives CDR1 SGDLS, CDR2 YYNGEE. In DNA form, the CDR3 reads TGTGCCAGCTCGAGGGAGTTTGAGCAGTTCTTC. It yields the protein CASSREFEQFF.

The chain employs TRBV6-6 and TRBJ1-2; the D is unclear. Germline-derived CDR1 and CDR2 are MNHNY and SVGAGI (reference sequence). V was cut by 0 bases and J by 3 bases, with 8 bases left in between. The CDR3 runs to 14 residues. CDR3: CASSYSPSDYGYTF. The CDR3, as DNA: TGTGCCAGCAGTTACTCCCCCTCAGACTATGGCTACACCTTC.

The chain carries TRBV23-1 and TRBJ2-7; 8 bases line up with TRBD2. TRBV23-1 qualifies as an ORF whose function is uncertain. The junction had 14 bases not matched to a gene; V was cut back by 8 bases and J by 5 bases. This CDR3 has 15 amino acids. CDR3 loop: CASGGGLASGNEQYF. CDR3 bases: TGCGCCAGCGGCGGGGGGCTAGCGTCAGGAAACGAGCAGTACTTC.

CDR3 DNA: TGCACCAGCAGCCAAGATCGTACTAGCGGGAGAGAGGGCGAGCAGTACTTC. Amino acids: CTSSQDRTSGREGEQYF. The chain recombines TRBV1 with TRBJ2-7; the tabulated D call, TRBD2, remains unverified against the DNA. TRBV1 represents a pseudogene. The CDR3 is 17 amino acids.

The V gene is TRBV24-1, the J gene TRBJ2-3, with D maybe TRBD1 (6 bases). There are 16 residues in the CDR3. Per the germline V gene, CDR1 is KGHDR and CDR2 is SFDVKD. Trimming removed 4 bases from V and 0 bases from J, with 13 bases in between. CDR3 coding DNA: TGTGCCACCAGTGACCCCTGGCAGGGGAGCACAGATACGCAGTATTTT. Amino acids: CATSDPWQGSTDTQYF.

CDR3 nucleotide sequence: TGTGCCAGCAGTCGTATACTCGGAGCAAACTACGAGCAGTACTTC. Translating gives CASSRILGANYEQYF. The V gene is TRBV6-5, the J gene TRBJ2-7; no clear D. The CDR3 covers 15 residues. The germline V and J ends were trimmed by 5 bases and 3 bases, with 17 bases remaining between them. Germline CDR1 reads MNHEY; CDR2 reads SVGAGI.

This clone was recorded a few times. The chain uses TRBV6-6 and TRBJ1-2, with 9 bases lining up with TRBD1. Trimming took 2 bases from V and 7 from J; bases not matched to a gene: 5. The germline CDR1 and CDR2 sequences are MNHNY and SVGAGI (reference sequence). The CDR3 length is 14 residues. CDR3 nucleotide sequence: TGTGCCAGCAGTTACGGGACAGGGTTTCGTGGCTACACCTTC. Amino acid sequence: CASSYGTGFRGYTF.

This clone showed up just once. This chain links TRBV24-1 with TRBJ2-7; 9 bases match TRBD1. The CDR3 totals 16 residues. J lost 7 bases, V lost 5 bases, and 14 bases had no gene match. Germline values: CDR1 KGHDR, CDR2 SFDVKD. CDR3 residues: CATSGVTGTGFWEQYF. CDR3 nucleotide sequence: TGTGCCACCAGTGGGGTTACCGGGACAGGGTTTTGGGAGCAGTACTTC.

The chain links TRBV19 to TRBJ1-2, with a tentative D call TRBD1 (6 bases). CDR1 LNHDA and CDR2 SQIVND come from the germline V gene (reference sequence). CDR3 length equals 14 residues. Deletions cut 3 bases from V and 2 bases from J, with 10 bases between. The CDR3 bases are TGTGCCAGTAGTATTGCTACAGGGAACTATGGCTACACCTTC. Its translation is CASSIATGNYGYTF.

This chain connects TRBV28 to TRBJ1-4, with a tentative D call TRBD1 (6 bases). Trimming took off 4 bases at V and 8 bases at J, with 17 bases between the two ends. The CDR3 spans 15 residues. In germline, CDR1 is MDHEN, CDR2 SYDVKM. The CDR3 bases are TGTGCCAGCAGTTCCCTTGTTAGGGGGGGCGAAAAACTGTTTTTT. Translation gives CASSSLVRGGEKLFF. Full variable domain (outside the CDR3, taken from reference TRBV28 and TRBJ1-4): DVKVTQSSRYLVKRTGEKVFLECVQDMDHENMFWYRQDPGLGLRLIYFSYDVKMKEKGDIPEGYSVSREKKERFSLILESASTNQTSMYLCASSSLVRGGEKLFFGSGTQLSVL.

V is TRBV6-5 and J is TRBJ2-7; the D is unclear. Germline CDR1 and CDR2: MNHEY and SVGAGI. The CDR3 covers 13 residues. Trimming removed 2 bases at V and 4 bases at J, with 9 bases between. CDR3 amino acids: CASSYGPLYEQYF. The CDR3 DNA follows: TGTGCCAGCAGTTACGGGCCGCTTTACGAGCAGTACTTC.

The genes are TRBV5-5 and TRBJ2-7; 9 bases are shared with TRBD1. V lost 4 bases and J lost 6; bases outside the gene matches: 5. Germline V gives CDR1 SGHKS, CDR2 YYEKEE (reference sequence). The CDR3 is 13 residues long. DNA for the CDR3: TGTGCCAGCAGCCTGGGACAGGGAAGCGAGCAGTACTTC. It encodes CASSLGQGSEQYF.

The genes are TRBV4-2 and TRBJ2-7; TRBD1 aligns across 7 bases. V lost 4 bases and J lost 0; bases outside the gene matches: 9. Germline V gene lookup returns CDR1 LGHNA and CDR2 YNFKEQ. The CDR3 covers 16 residues. The CDR3 loop reads CASSLQGTSSSYEQYF. CDR3 nucleotide sequence: TGTGCCAGCAGCCTACAGGGGACATCGAGCTCCTACGAGCAGTACTTC.

J is TRBJ1-3 and V is TRBV29-1, with TRBD1 identical over 11 bases. The CDR3 sequence is 15 residues long. With 3 bases clipped from V and 2 bases from J, the junction kept 3 bases outside the gene matches. The germline V gene encodes CDR1 SQVTM and CDR2 ANQGSEA. The chain's CDR3 is CSVDPGQGAGNTIYF. The CDR3 nucleotides are TGCAGCGTTGATCCGGGACAGGGGGCTGGAAACACCATATATTTT.

The chain carries TRBV6-5 and TRBJ1-4; D not certain. The CDR3 contains 15 residues. Germline assignment: CDR1 MNHEY and CDR2 SVGAGI. The V end was cut by 5 bases, the J end by 8 bases, with 18 bases between. CDR3 in DNA: TGTGCCAGCAGTACACCACGGAGCCAAGGAGAAAAACTGTTTTTT. Translation: CASSTPRSQGEKLFF.

The chain combines TRBV7-9 with TRBJ2-7; TRBD1 matches 8 bases. Germline trimming cut 2 bases from V and 0 bases from J; bases unmatched to any gene: 6. Germline V gene sequence: CDR1 SEHNR, CDR2 FQNEAQ (reference sequence). CDR3 length: 16 amino acids. In DNA form, the CDR3 reads TGTGCCAGCAGCTTATCTTCCGGGACAGGCTCCTACGAGCAGTACTTC. Encoded protein: CASSLSSGTGSYEQYF.

The V call is TRBV28, the J call TRBJ2-1; weak D call: TRBD2 (6 bases). The germline V and J ends were trimmed by 6 bases and 5 bases, with 20 bases remaining between them. The CDR3 loop spans 16 amino acids. Germline lookup yields CDR1 MDHEN and CDR2 SYDVKM. The CDR3 loop reads CASRRLFRGNHNEQFF. CDR3 DNA: TGTGCCAGCAGACGATTATTCCGGGGGAACCACAATGAGCAGTTCTTC. Combining the CDR3 with reference TRBV28 and TRBJ2-1 gives the whole variable domain DVKVTQSSRYLVKRTGEKVFLECVQDMDHENMFWYRQDPGLGLRLIYFSYDVKMKEKGDIPEGYSVSREKKERFSLILESASTNQTSMYLCASRRLFRGNHNEQFFGPGTRLTVL.

The chain combines TRBV12-3 or TRBV12-4 with TRBJ2-7, with a tentative D call TRBD1 (5 bases). The CDR3 is 13 amino acids. V gave up 8 bases and J gave up 9 bases, with 20 bases separating them. CDR3: CASSVTGLGGQYF. The CDR3 DNA reads TGTGCCAGCTCAGTTACAGGCCTCGGCGGGCAGTACTTC.

In this sample, this clone turned up a few times. This sample also contains other DNA sequences that code for the same CDR3. The chain joins TRBV28 to TRBJ1-1, with D maybe TRBD1 (5 bases). V shed 3 bases and J shed 1 base, with 9 bases lying between them. From germline, CDR1 is MDHEN and CDR2 SYDVKM. The CDR3 has 14 residues. The CDR3 DNA reads TGTGCCAGCAGTTTTGCGACAGCGAACACTGAAGCTTTCTTT. Residues: CASSFATANTEAFF.

This rearrangement joins TRBV18 to TRBJ2-7, with D possibly matching TRBD1 (5 bases). CDR3 length: 15 residues. Germline assignment: CDR1 KGHSH and CDR2 LQKENI. V shed 0 bases and J shed 0 bases, with 9 bases lying between them. The CDR3 loop reads CASSPPNQGSYEQYF. The CDR3 DNA is TGTGCCAGCTCACCACCCAATCAGGGCTCCTACGAGCAGTACTTC. The variable domain in full, completed from reference TRBV18 and TRBJ2-7, reads NAGVMQNPRHLVRRRGQEARLRCSPMKGHSHVYWYRQLPEEGLKFMVYLQKENIIDESGMPKERFSAEFPKEGPSILRIQQVVRGDSAAYFCASSPPNQGSYEQYFGPGTRLTVT.

Regarding this clone: The same CDR3 arises from other DNA sequences in this sample as well. This chain uses TRBV6-5 with TRBJ2-1, with 10 positions matching TRBD2. The CDR3 spans 14 residues. V shed 2 bases, J shed 8 bases, and the junction held 3 bases outside the gene matches. The germline V gene encodes CDR1 MNHEY and CDR2 SVGAGI. The CDR3 region is CASSYVAGGDEQFF. CDR3 bases: TGTGCCAGCAGTTACGTAGCGGGAGGCGATGAGCAGTTCTTC.